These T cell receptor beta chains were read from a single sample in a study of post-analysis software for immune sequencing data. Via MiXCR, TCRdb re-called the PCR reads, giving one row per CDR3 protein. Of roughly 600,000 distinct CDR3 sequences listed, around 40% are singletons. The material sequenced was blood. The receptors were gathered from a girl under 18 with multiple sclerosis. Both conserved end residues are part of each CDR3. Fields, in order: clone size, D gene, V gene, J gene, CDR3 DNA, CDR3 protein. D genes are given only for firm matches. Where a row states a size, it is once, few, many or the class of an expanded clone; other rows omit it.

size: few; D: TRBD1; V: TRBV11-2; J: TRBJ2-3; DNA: TGTGCCGGCAGCTTTGATAGGCAGGGGGCTACAGATACGCAGTATTTT; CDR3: CAGSFDRQGATDTQYF
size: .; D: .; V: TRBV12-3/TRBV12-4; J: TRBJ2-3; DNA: TGTGCCAGCAGTTTAGGGGCGGTTACAGGAGATACGCAGTATTTT; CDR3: CASSLGAVTGDTQYF
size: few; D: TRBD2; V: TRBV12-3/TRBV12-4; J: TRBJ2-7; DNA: TGTGCCAGCAGTCCCCGGGGACTAGCGGGACCGTACTACGAGCAGTACTTC; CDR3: CASSPRGLAGPYYEQYF
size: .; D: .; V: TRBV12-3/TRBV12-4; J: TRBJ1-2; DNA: TGTGCCAGCAGTTTTAGTGAGGGGACGGGCTATGGCTACACCTTC; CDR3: CASSFSEGTGYGYTF
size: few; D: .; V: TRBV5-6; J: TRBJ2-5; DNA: TGTGCCAGCAGCACCGGGACGACACAAGAGACCCAGTACTTC; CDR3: CASSTGTTQETQYF
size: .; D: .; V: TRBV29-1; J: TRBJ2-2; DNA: TGCAGCGTTGAGTGGGGGAGCACCGGGGAGCTGTTTTTT; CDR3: CSVEWGSTGELFF
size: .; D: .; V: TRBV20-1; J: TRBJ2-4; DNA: TGCAGTGCTCGAGACGTGGCGCACGAAAACATTCAGTACTTC; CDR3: CSARDVAHENIQYF
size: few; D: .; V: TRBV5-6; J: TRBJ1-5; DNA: TGTGCCAGCAGCTTGCTGGGGGTAGGTCAGCCCCAGCATTTT; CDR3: CASSLLGVGQPQHF
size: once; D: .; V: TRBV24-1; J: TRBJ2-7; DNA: TGTGCCAACGTCGCTCGGCACTACGAGCAGTACTTC; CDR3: CANVARHYEQYF
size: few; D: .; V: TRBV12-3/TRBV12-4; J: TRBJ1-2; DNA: TGTGCCAGCAGTTTGGGGATTTACTATGGCTACACCTTC; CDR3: CASSLGIYYGYTF
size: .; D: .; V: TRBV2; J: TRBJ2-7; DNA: TGTGCCAGCAGTGACAGGGGGGGAACCAAATACGAGCAGTACTTC; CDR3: CASSDRGGTKYEQYF
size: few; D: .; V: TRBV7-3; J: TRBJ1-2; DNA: TGTGCCAGCAGCTTCTTGGGGGAAGAAGGCTACACCTTC; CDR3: CASSFLGEEGYTF
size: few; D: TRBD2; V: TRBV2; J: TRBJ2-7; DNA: TGTGCCAGCAGTATACTAGCGGGAGAATACGAGCAGTACTTC; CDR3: CASSILAGEYEQYF
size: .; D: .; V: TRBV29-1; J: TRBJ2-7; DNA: TGCAGCGTTGCGGGCCTTACCGACGAGCAGTACTTC; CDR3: CSVAGLTDEQYF
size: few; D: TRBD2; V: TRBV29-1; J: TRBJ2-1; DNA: TGCAGCGTTGACCCCGGACTAGCGGTCTCCTACAATGAGCAGTTCTTC; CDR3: CSVDPGLAVSYNEQFF
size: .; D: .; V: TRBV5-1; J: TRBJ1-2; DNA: TGCGCCAGCAGCTTCGACAGCGACCTTAACTATGGCTACACCTTC; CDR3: CASSFDSDLNYGYTF
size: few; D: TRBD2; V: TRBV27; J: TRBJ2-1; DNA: TGTGCCAGCAGTTCACGACTAGCGGGAGGGCGCAATGAGCAGTTCTTC; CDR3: CASSSRLAGGRNEQFF
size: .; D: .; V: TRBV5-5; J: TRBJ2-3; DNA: TGTACCAGCAGCTTGGAGCGGGGCACAGATACGCAGTATTTT; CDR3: CTSSLERGTDTQYF
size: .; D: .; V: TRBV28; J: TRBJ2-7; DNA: TGTGCCAGCAGTTTAATCGAAGGAGCGGCGTACGAGCAGTACTTC; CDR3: CASSLIEGAAYEQYF
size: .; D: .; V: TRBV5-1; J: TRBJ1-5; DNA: TGCGCCAGCAGTACCGGGGACCTCAATCAGCCCCAGCATTTT; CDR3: CASSTGDLNQPQHF
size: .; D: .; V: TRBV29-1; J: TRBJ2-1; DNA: TGCAGCGTTGAAAAGGGTAGCGGCGAGCAGTTCTTC; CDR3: CSVEKGSGEQFF
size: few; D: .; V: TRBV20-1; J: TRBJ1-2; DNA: TGCAGTGCCGGGGAGGGAACTTATGGCTACACCTTC; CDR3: CSAGEGTYGYTF
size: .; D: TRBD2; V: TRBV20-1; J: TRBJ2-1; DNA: TGCAGTGCTAGCGGGGGGGCCCATGAGCAGTTCTTC; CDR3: CSASGGAHEQFF
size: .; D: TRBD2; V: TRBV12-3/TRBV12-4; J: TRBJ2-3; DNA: TGTGCCAGCAGTTTTCCCGCGGGGGGAATCACAGATACGCAGTATTTT; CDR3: CASSFPAGGITDTQYF
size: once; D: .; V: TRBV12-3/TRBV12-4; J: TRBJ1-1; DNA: TGTGCCAGCAGTTTTATTGGGGGACAAACTGAATCTTTCTTT; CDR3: CASSFIGGQTESFF
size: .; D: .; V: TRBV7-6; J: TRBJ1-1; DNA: TGTGCCAGCAGCTTAAATGTTCGTGATCAAGCTTTCTTT; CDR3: CASSLNVRDQAFF
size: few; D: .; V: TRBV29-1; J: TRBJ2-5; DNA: TGCAGCGTTGACCAGGGGACAGAGACCCAGTACTTC; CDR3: CSVDQGTETQYF
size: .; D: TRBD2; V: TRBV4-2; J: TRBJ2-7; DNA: TGTGCCAGCAGCCAAGAAATGGGAGGGTTCTACGAGCAGTACTTC; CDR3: CASSQEMGGFYEQYF
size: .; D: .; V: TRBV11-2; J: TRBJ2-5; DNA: TGTGCCAGCAGCTCCCTTGGTCTAGAGACCCAGTACTTC; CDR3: CASSSLGLETQYF
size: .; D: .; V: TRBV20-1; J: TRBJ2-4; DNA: TGCAGTTTATTTAACAGGGCCGGGTTAGCCAAAAACATTCAGTACTTC; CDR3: CSLFNRAGLAKNIQYF
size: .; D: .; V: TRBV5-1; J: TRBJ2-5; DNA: TGCGCCAGCAGCTTCACCGGGGCTCCGGGAGAGACCCAGTACTTC; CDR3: CASSFTGAPGETQYF
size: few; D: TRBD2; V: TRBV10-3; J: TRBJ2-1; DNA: TGTGCCATCAGTGGGGGGACTAGCGGGAGTACCTACAATGAGCAGTTCTTC; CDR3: CAISGGTSGSTYNEQFF
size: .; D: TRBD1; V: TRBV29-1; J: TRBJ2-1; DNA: TGCAGCGTGGACCCCAGGGGGTTAGGCTACAATGAGCAGTTCTTC; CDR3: CSVDPRGLGYNEQFF
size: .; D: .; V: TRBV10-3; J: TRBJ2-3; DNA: TGTGCCGCCAGGGGTTTCGGCTACACAGATACGCAGTATTTT; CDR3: CAARGFGYTDTQYF
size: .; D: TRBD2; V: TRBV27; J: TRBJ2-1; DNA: TGTGCCAGCAGTTTATTCTCTCAGGGACTAGCGTACTACAATGAGCAGTTCTTC; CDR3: CASSLFSQGLAYYNEQFF
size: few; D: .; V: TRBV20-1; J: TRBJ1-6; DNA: TGCAGTGCTAGAGGCACGAGCTCCTATAATTCGCCCCTCCACTTT; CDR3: CSARGTSSYNSPLHF
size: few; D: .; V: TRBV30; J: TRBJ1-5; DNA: TGTGCCTGGAGTGGTGGAATCAATCAGCCCCAGCATTTT; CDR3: CAWSGGINQPQHF
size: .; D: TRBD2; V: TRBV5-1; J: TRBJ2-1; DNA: TGCGCCAGCAGCTTGGCCTTGGTAGCGGGAGTCAATGAGCAGTTCTTC; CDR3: CASSLALVAGVNEQFF
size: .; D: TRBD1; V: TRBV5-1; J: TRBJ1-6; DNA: TGCGCCAGCAGCTCGAGGACAGGATTCCCCCTCCACTTT; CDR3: CASSSRTGFPLHF
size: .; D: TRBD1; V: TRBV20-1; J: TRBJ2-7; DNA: TGCAGTGCTCTGAGGACAGGGGGCTCCGAGCAGTACTTC; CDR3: CSALRTGGSEQYF
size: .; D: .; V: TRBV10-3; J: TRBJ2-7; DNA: TGTGCCATCAGTGACACTGGAGGGGGAGTCTACGAGCAGTACTTC; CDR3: CAISDTGGGVYEQYF
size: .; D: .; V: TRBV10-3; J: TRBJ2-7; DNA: TGTGCCATCAGTTTTTCCACCGGGACTCACCCCCGGTACGAGCAGTACTTC; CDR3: CAISFSTGTHPRYEQYF
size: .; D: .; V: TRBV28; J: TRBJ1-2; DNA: TGTGCCGGGGGGGGATTTAACTATGGCTACACCTTC; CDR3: CAGGGFNYGYTF
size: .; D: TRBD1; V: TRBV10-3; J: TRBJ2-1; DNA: TGTGCCATCAGTGAGTCCAGTTGGGACAGCTTCAATGAGCAGTTCTTC; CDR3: CAISESSWDSFNEQFF
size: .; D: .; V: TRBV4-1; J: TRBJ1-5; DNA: TGCGCCAGCAGCCCTAGAAGGGTCGATCAGCCCCAGCATTTT; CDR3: CASSPRRVDQPQHF
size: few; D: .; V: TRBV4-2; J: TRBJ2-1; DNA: TGTGCCAGCAGCCAAGAGGGACCCTATATACTCACCTACAATGAGCAGTTCTTC; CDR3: CASSQEGPYILTYNEQFF
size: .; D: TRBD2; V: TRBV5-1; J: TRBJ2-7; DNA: TGCGCCAGCAGCTTGAGTATGGGCGGGAGCCACGGAAACGAGCAGTACTTC; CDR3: CASSLSMGGSHGNEQYF
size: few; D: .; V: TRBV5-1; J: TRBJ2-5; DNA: TGCGCCAGCAGCTTGCCGGGGGTGGATGAGACCCAGTACTTC; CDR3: CASSLPGVDETQYF
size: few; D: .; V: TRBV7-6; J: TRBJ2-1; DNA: TGTGCCAGCAGCTTGGTACCGCTGGGTCCTGATGAGCAGTTCTTC; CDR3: CASSLVPLGPDEQFF
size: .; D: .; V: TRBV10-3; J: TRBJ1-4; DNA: TGTGCCATCAAGCCGGGTGTGGGGACTAATGAAAAACTGTTTTTT; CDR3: CAIKPGVGTNEKLFF
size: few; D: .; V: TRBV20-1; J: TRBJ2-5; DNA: TGCAGTGCTAGCGGACGATCCTTAGAGACCCAGTACTTC; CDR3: CSASGRSLETQYF
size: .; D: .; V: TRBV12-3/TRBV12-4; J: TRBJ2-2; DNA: TGTGCCAGCAGTCCCAGGACGGGGCCCACCGGGGAGCTGTTTTTT; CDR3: CASSPRTGPTGELFF
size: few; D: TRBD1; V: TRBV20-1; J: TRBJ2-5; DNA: TGCAGTGCGAAAGACGAGAGGGACAGGGGGCTTAGGACCCAGTACTTC; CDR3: CSAKDERDRGLRTQYF